The rows below give T cell receptor beta chains drawn from one sample of a study of CD8 T cells in Susac syndrome. In TCRdb, the immunoSEQ multiplex PCR reads were re-called with MiXCR into one record per CDR3 protein. The sample has about 140,000 distinct CDR3 sequences; about 95% are singletons. The source material was CD4+ T cells from PBMCs. These receptor sequences come from a human donor with multiple sclerosis. CDR3s include the opening cysteine and the closing phenylalanine or tryptophan. A D gene is named only where the DNA matches it firmly. Clone size, where shown, is once, few, many, or a class for clones that have expanded.

d_call j_call clone_size v_call cdr3_nt cdr3_aa
. TRBJ2-7 . TRBV27 TGTGCCAGCATGTCGCTAGGGGCGCGGGACGAGCAGTACTTC CASMSLGARDEQYF
TRBD1 TRBJ2-7 . TRBV20-1 TGCAGTGCTTGGAACCGGGACAGGCTTTACGAGCAGTACTTC CSAWNRDRLYEQYF
TRBD1 TRBJ2-1 . TRBV30 TGTGCCTGGAGTAGGGGGCGATATGAGCAGTTCTTC CAWSRGRYEQFF
. TRBJ2-1 . TRBV20-1 TGCAGTGCTGGCCCAATGGGGCAGAGCTCCTACAATGAGCAGTTCTTC CSAGPMGQSSYNEQFF
. TRBJ1-4 . TRBV28 TGTGCCAGCAGTCTTCAGGGGCGTCGGGAAAAACTGTTTTTT CASSLQGRREKLFF
. TRBJ1-1 once TRBV30 TGTGCCTGGATTCGGATGAACACTGAAGCTTTCTTT CAWIRMNTEAFF
TRBD1 TRBJ2-1 . TRBV29-1 TGCAGCGTTGAAGCGCCGGACAGGGAAGGCCCTAATGAGCAGTTCTTC CSVEAPDREGPNEQFF
. TRBJ2-1 . TRBV20-1 TGCAGTGCTGCAAAGCGATGGCGTAATGAGCAGTTCTTC CSAAKRWRNEQFF
TRBD1 TRBJ1-2 . TRBV5-1 TGCGCCAGCAGCTTGGGGGACAGGGTCAGTCGCGGCTATGGCTACACCTTC CASSLGDRVSRGYGYTF
. TRBJ2-1 . TRBV20-1 TGCAGTGCTAGAGATGGGGGGATCGATGAGCAGTTCTTC CSARDGGIDEQFF
TRBD2 TRBJ2-3 . TRBV4-2 TGTGCCAGCAGCCGGGTCACGAGCGGGAGTGGAGCAGATACGCAGTATTTT CASSRVTSGSGADTQYF
. TRBJ2-1 . TRBV24-1 TGTGCCACCATAGGTGCAGGGTCGGGCGACAATGAGCAGTTCTTC CATIGAGSGDNEQFF
. TRBJ1-2 . TRBV18 TGTGCCAGCTCACCCGGGACGTTCGATGGCTACACCTTC CASSPGTFDGYTF
. TRBJ2-1 . TRBV18 TGTGCCAGCTCACCACCTCCAAAGGGAGTCGCTCATGAGCAGTTCTTC CASSPPPKGVAHEQFF
TRBD2 TRBJ2-7 . TRBV5-1 TGCGCCAGCAGCTTGGATCTTAGCGGGGGCTACGAGCAGTACTTC CASSLDLSGGYEQYF
. TRBJ1-1 . TRBV29-1 TGCAGCGTTGAGGGATTAGGGTGGACTGAAGCTTTCTTT CSVEGLGWTEAFF
. TRBJ1-2 . TRBV6-6 TGTGCCAGCAAACGGGGGGAGGTAGATGGCTACACCTTC CASKRGEVDGYTF
. TRBJ1-6 . TRBV2 TGTGCCAGCAGTGAGGCCGGGGTAGGCTCACCCCTCCACTTT CASSEAGVGSPLHF
. TRBJ1-1 . TRBV7-9 TGTGCCAGCAGCATCCAGGGGAAGACTGAAGCTTTCTTT CASSIQGKTEAFF
. TRBJ1-6 . TRBV18 TGTGCCAGCTCACCAAATCCAGGGCCGATAACGGGTTCACCCCTCCACTTT CASSPNPGPITGSPLHF
. TRBJ2-2 . TRBV5-6 TGTGCCAGCAACCTAAAGAACACCGGGGAGCTGTTTTTT CASNLKNTGELFF
TRBD1 TRBJ2-7 . TRBV7-9 TGTGCCAGCAGCTTACACGGGACAGGGACGTTCCACGAGCAGTACTTC CASSLHGTGTFHEQYF
. TRBJ2-7 . TRBV20-1 TGCAGTGCTAGTTTACTTTTTTCCTACGAGCAGTACTTC CSASLLFSYEQYF
TRBD1 TRBJ1-2 . TRBV12-3/TRBV12-4 TGTGCCAGCAGTGGCACAGGGGGACTCTATGGCTACACCTTC CASSGTGGLYGYTF
. TRBJ2-3 few TRBV18 TGTGCCAGCTCACCAGATACCGATACGCAGTATTTT CASSPDTDTQYF
. TRBJ2-3 . TRBV20-1 TGCAGTGCTAGGCGGCGAGGGGATACGCAGTATTTT CSARRRGDTQYF
TRBD1 TRBJ1-1 . TRBV2 TGTGCCAGCAGGGGACAGGTGTGGGGAGAAGCTTTCTTT CASRGQVWGEAFF
. TRBJ1-6 . TRBV30 TGTGCCTGGAGTGAACGGACAGTAAATTCACCCCTCCACTTT CAWSERTVNSPLHF
. TRBJ1-1 . TRBV7-2 TGTGCCAGCAGCCCCAAGGCGGGGGGAGGTACTGAAGCTTTCTTT CASSPKAGGGTEAFF
. TRBJ2-5 . TRBV3-1 TGTGCCAGCAGCCAAGAATCTACGGGCTACCAGACCCAGTACTTC CASSQESTGYQTQYF
TRBD1 TRBJ1-1 . TRBV20-1 TGCAGTGCTAGAGTGGGGACAGGGAACACTGAAGCTTTCTTT CSARVGTGNTEAFF
. TRBJ2-2 . TRBV7-9 TGTGCCAGCAGCCCCGGACCTCTTAGTGGCGGGGAGCTGTTTTTT CASSPGPLSGGELFF
TRBD2 TRBJ2-5 . TRBV28 TGTGCCAGCAGCGTCCTAGCGGGCCTGAGCGAGACCCAGTACTTC CASSVLAGLSETQYF
. TRBJ2-7 once TRBV18 TGTGCCAGCTCACCCGGGGGAACAGGGTCCTACGAGCAGTACTTC CASSPGGTGSYEQYF
TRBD2 TRBJ2-7 . TRBV7-9 TGTGCCAGCAGCTTACAGGGAGGGATTGGCGAGCAGTACTTC CASSLQGGIGEQYF
. TRBJ1-6 . TRBV7-3 TGTGCCAGCAGTTCCCATAATTCACCCCTCCACTTT CASSSHNSPLHF
. TRBJ1-2 . TRBV20-1 TGCAGTGCGACGGACTCACGGGGTGGCTACACCTTC CSATDSRGGYTF
TRBD1 TRBJ2-1 once TRBV29-1 TGCAGCGTAGGGGACAGGGGGCTATACAATGAGCAGTTCTTC CSVGDRGLYNEQFF
. TRBJ2-7 . TRBV9 TGTGCCAGCAGCCCATCGGAACACACCTACGAGCAGTACTTC CASSPSEHTYEQYF
TRBD2 TRBJ2-3 . TRBV29-1 TGCAGCGTTGGTAAGCCTAGCGGCTACACAGATACGCAGTATTTT CSVGKPSGYTDTQYF
. TRBJ2-4 . TRBV5-1 TGCGCCAGCAGCTTGGGTCTCCGGGACCTAGCCAAAAACATTCAGTACTTC CASSLGLRDLAKNIQYF
. TRBJ1-1 . TRBV19 TGTGCCAGTAGTGGGGACGTGAACACTGAAGCTTTCTTT CASSGDVNTEAFF
. TRBJ1-4 . TRBV30 TGTGCCTGGAGTCTACGGAGGTCAACTAATGAAAAACTGTTTTTT CAWSLRRSTNEKLFF
TRBD1 TRBJ2-7 . TRBV6-1 TGTGCCAGCAGCGGAAAGGGACAGGGGCACCCCGAGCAGTACTTC CASSGKGQGHPEQYF
. TRBJ1-1 . TRBV29-1 TGCAGCGTTTCGTCCAGCCAGCCGAGTACTGAAGCTTTCTTT CSVSSSQPSTEAFF
. TRBJ1-1 . TRBV15 TGTGCCACCAGCAGAGTTCGGGTCAACACTGAAGCTTTCTTT CATSRVRVNTEAFF
TRBD1 TRBJ1-2 . TRBV20-1 TGCAGTGCTAGAGATGACAGGGCTTATGGCTACACCTTC CSARDDRAYGYTF
. TRBJ1-1 . TRBV18 TGTGCCAGCTCAGCGAAACAGAACACTGAAGCTTTCTTT CASSAKQNTEAFF